This is a list of T cell receptor beta chains from one sample in a study of OX40 agonist ivuxolimab in advanced cancers. The repertoire was sequenced with immunoSEQ multiplex PCR; TCRdb's copy has only in-frame clones and lacks some. The sample includes about 100,000 clones, more than 80% of them seen just once. Sequencing was performed on CD4+ or CD8+ T cells sorted from blood, taken in a trial of the OX40 agonist ivuxolimab. These receptors were taken from an adult with an advanced solid tumor such as melanoma, head and neck, liver or kidney cancer. The CDR3 runs from the conserved cysteine through the conserved F or W. D genes are given only for firm matches. Only part of the rows carry a size: once, few, many, or a class if the clone is expanded.

V gene: TRBV12-5; D gene: -; J gene: TRBJ2-6; clone size: -; CDR3 protein: CASGPPGWGPSGANVLTF; CDR3 DNA: TGTGCTAGTGGTCCCCCAGGGTGGGGACCCTCTGGGGCCAACGTCCTGACTTTC
V gene: TRBV5-1; D gene: -; J gene: TRBJ1-1; clone size: -; CDR3 protein: CASSGTRRNTEAFF; CDR3 DNA: TGCGCCAGCAGCGGAACACGAAGGAACACTGAAGCTTTCTTT
V gene: TRBV21-1; D gene: -; J gene: TRBJ1-3; clone size: -; CDR3 protein: CASTSRGGQGTGNTIYF; CDR3 DNA: TGTGCCAGCACCTCTCGAGGGGGACAGGGAACTGGAAACACCATATATTTT
V gene: TRBV7-2; D gene: -; J gene: TRBJ2-5; clone size: -; CDR3 protein: CASSLVGQGPTTQETQYF; CDR3 DNA: TGTGCCAGCAGCTTAGTTGGCCAGGGACCAACCACCCAAGAGACCCAGTACTTC
V gene: TRBV6-5; D gene: -; J gene: TRBJ1-1; clone size: -; CDR3 protein: CASSPPGGRRPEAFF; CDR3 DNA: TGTGCCAGCAGTCCCCCTGGCGGGCGGAGGCCTGAAGCTTTCTTT
V gene: TRBV14; D gene: -; J gene: TRBJ1-1; clone size: -; CDR3 protein: CASSQDREGFMNTEAFF; CDR3 DNA: TGTGCCAGCAGCCAAGATCGGGAGGGATTCATGAACACTGAAGCTTTCTTT
V gene: TRBV27; D gene: -; J gene: TRBJ2-7; clone size: once; CDR3 protein: CASSIRDGSYEQYF; CDR3 DNA: TGTGCCAGCAGTATAAGGGACGGCTCCTACGAGCAGTACTTC
V gene: TRBV9; D gene: -; J gene: TRBJ1-1; clone size: -; CDR3 protein: CASSVEGGWNTEAFF; CDR3 DNA: TGTGCCAGCAGCGTGGAGGGAGGTTGGAACACTGAAGCTTTCTTT
V gene: TRBV5-6; D gene: -; J gene: TRBJ2-7; clone size: -; CDR3 protein: CASSLGGNSYEQYF; CDR3 DNA: TGTGCCAGCAGCTTGGGTGGCAATTCCTACGAGCAGTACTTC
V gene: TRBV7-9; D gene: -; J gene: TRBJ2-3; clone size: -; CDR3 protein: CASKRYTGRTDTQYF; CDR3 DNA: TGTGCCAGCAAGCGATATACAGGGCGCACAGATACGCAGTATTTT
V gene: TRBV7-3; D gene: -; J gene: TRBJ2-7; clone size: -; CDR3 protein: CASSLSPNSYEQYF; CDR3 DNA: TGTGCCAGCAGCTTAAGTCCTAACTCCTACGAGCAGTACTTC
V gene: TRBV7-2; D gene: -; J gene: TRBJ1-1; clone size: -; CDR3 protein: CASSLAAMNTEAFF; CDR3 DNA: TGTGCCAGCAGCTTAGCCGCGATGAACACTGAAGCTTTCTTT
V gene: TRBV5-4; D gene: TRBD2; J gene: TRBJ2-5; clone size: -; CDR3 protein: CASSRSGGGETQYF; CDR3 DNA: TGTGCCAGCAGCCGTAGCGGGGGTGGGGAGACCCAGTACTTC
V gene: TRBV11-2; D gene: -; J gene: TRBJ2-3; clone size: -; CDR3 protein: CASSLETQRSTDTQYF; CDR3 DNA: TGTGCCAGCAGCTTAGAGACCCAGCGTAGCACAGATACGCAGTATTTT
V gene: TRBV19; D gene: -; J gene: TRBJ2-4; clone size: -; CDR3 protein: CASSGSWGKNIQYF; CDR3 DNA: TGTGCCAGTAGCGGATCTTGGGGCAAAAACATTCAGTACTTC
V gene: TRBV19; D gene: TRBD1; J gene: TRBJ1-1; clone size: few; CDR3 protein: CASSIVAGGITEAFF; CDR3 DNA: TGTGCCAGTAGTATCGTCGCAGGGGGGATCACTGAAGCTTTCTTT
V gene: TRBV15; D gene: -; J gene: TRBJ2-3; clone size: -; CDR3 protein: CATSAGTSTDTQYF; CDR3 DNA: TGTGCCACCAGCGCCGGGACTAGCACAGATACGCAGTATTTT
V gene: TRBV6-6; D gene: -; J gene: TRBJ1-2; clone size: few; CDR3 protein: CASSMDGYGYTF; CDR3 DNA: TGTGCCAGCAGCATGGACGGCTATGGCTACACCTTC
V gene: TRBV27; D gene: -; J gene: TRBJ2-2; clone size: -; CDR3 protein: CASSLRGDPNTGELFF; CDR3 DNA: TGTGCCAGCAGTTTAAGGGGGGACCCGAACACCGGGGAGCTGTTTTTT
V gene: TRBV6-5; D gene: -; J gene: TRBJ2-2; clone size: -; CDR3 protein: CASSYGRGAGELFF; CDR3 DNA: TGTGCCAGCAGTTACGGGCGTGGGGCCGGGGAGCTGTTTTTT
V gene: TRBV7-9; D gene: -; J gene: TRBJ2-7; clone size: -; CDR3 protein: CASSAPDGRGEQYF; CDR3 DNA: TGTGCCAGCAGCGCCCCGGATGGGAGAGGCGAGCAGTACTTC
V gene: TRBV27; D gene: -; J gene: TRBJ2-3; clone size: -; CDR3 protein: CASSPWSGQNTDTQYF; CDR3 DNA: TGTGCCAGCAGTCCCTGGAGCGGGCAAAACACAGATACGCAGTATTTT
V gene: TRBV7-2; D gene: TRBD2; J gene: TRBJ2-1; clone size: -; CDR3 protein: CASSPFVSGMGNEQFF; CDR3 DNA: TGTGCCAGCAGTCCCTTTGTCAGCGGGATGGGGAATGAGCAGTTCTTC
V gene: TRBV6-5; D gene: -; J gene: TRBJ1-6; clone size: -; CDR3 protein: CASSPVGNSPLHF; CDR3 DNA: TGTGCCAGCAGCCCAGTGGGTAATTCACCCCTCCACTTT
V gene: TRBV7-2; D gene: -; J gene: TRBJ1-5; clone size: -; CDR3 protein: CASSFTFWGSNQPQHF; CDR3 DNA: TGTGCCAGCAGCTTCACGTTTTGGGGTAGCAATCAGCCCCAGCATTTT
V gene: TRBV14; D gene: -; J gene: TRBJ1-2; clone size: -; CDR3 protein: CASSGQLNYGYTF; CDR3 DNA: TGTGCCAGCAGCGGTCAATTAAACTATGGCTACACCTTC
V gene: TRBV5-6; D gene: -; J gene: TRBJ2-1; clone size: -; CDR3 protein: CASSLGEVRRGHDNEQFF; CDR3 DNA: TGTGCCAGCAGCTTGGGGGAGGTTCGGCGCGGCCACGACAATGAGCAGTTCTTC
V gene: TRBV5-4; D gene: -; J gene: TRBJ1-2; clone size: -; CDR3 protein: CASSLAGTADGYTF; CDR3 DNA: TGTGCCAGCAGCCTAGCCGGGACGGCGGATGGCTACACCTTC
V gene: TRBV19; D gene: -; J gene: TRBJ2-7; clone size: -; CDR3 protein: CASGGEHGYEQYF; CDR3 DNA: TGTGCCAGTGGAGGCGAACATGGCTACGAGCAGTACTTC
V gene: TRBV7-2; D gene: TRBD1; J gene: TRBJ1-2; clone size: -; CDR3 protein: CASSPGQGRHGYTF; CDR3 DNA: TGTGCCAGCAGCCCCGGACAGGGGCGGCATGGCTACACCTTC
V gene: TRBV9; D gene: -; J gene: TRBJ2-5; clone size: few; CDR3 protein: CARQSETQYF; CDR3 DNA: TGTGCCAGGCAGTCCGAGACCCAGTACTTC
V gene: TRBV7-2; D gene: -; J gene: TRBJ2-5; clone size: -; CDR3 protein: CASSLVSSQVGETQYF; CDR3 DNA: TGTGCCAGCAGCTTAGTCTCGAGCCAGGTGGGAGAGACCCAGTACTTC